This TCR beta chain was recorded in a study of T cells after yellow fever vaccination. Study-level background: The authors prepared low-cell-number fractions using SMART-Seq v4 Ultra Low Input.

As to this clonotype: What it binds is unknown.

TCRdb reprocessed the 5' RACE reads with MiXCR, giving one entry per CDR3 protein. Counted here are 400,000 or so distinct CDR3 sequences, approximately 18% occurring once; the ten biggest clones make up 18%. General study points: The secondary response was weaker, and its peak arrived faster, on day 5 versus 15. Relatively few clonotypes were ones that appeared in both CD4 and CD8 compartments.

This CDR3 region has 16 residues. Trimming stripped 6 bases from V and 4 bases from J, with 21 bases between. Sequences were derived from PBMCs, sampled before the yellow fever booster vaccination. This chain links TRBV12-3 or TRBV12-4 with TRBJ1-1; D unresolved. This receptor was obtained from a man aged 18 to 30 who received the YFV17D yellow fever vaccine. CDR3 sequence: CASSLSPLEGSTEAFF. The DNA of the CDR3 is TGTGCCAGCAGCCTTTCACCGCTGGAGGGATCCACTGAAGCTTTCTTT.